The T cell receptor beta chain described here comes from a study of radiation and T cells in renal cell carcinoma. TCRdb's table, derived via immunoSEQ multiplex PCR, lists solely in-frame clones and lacks some. The repertoire has tens of thousands of clones, under 65% of them found once; the top ten carry about a fifth. Treatment noted: treatment-naive control, cytoreductive nephrectomy. Control tumors came from treatment-naive patients without prior radiation. The sample was tumor tissue, taken from a patient whose treatment was nephrectomy without radiotherapy. The source of this sequence is a human donor with renal cell carcinoma.

The CDR3 region is CASSPTADEAFF. The CDR3 region has the DNA TGTGCCAGCAGCCCGACAGCCGATGAAGCTTTCTTT. The chain links TRBV28 to TRBJ1-1; D may be TRBD1 (5 bases). Trimming took 6 bases from V and 7 from J, leaving 12 bases between them. The germline CDR1 and CDR2 sequences are MDHEN and SYDVKM. There are 12 residues in the CDR3.